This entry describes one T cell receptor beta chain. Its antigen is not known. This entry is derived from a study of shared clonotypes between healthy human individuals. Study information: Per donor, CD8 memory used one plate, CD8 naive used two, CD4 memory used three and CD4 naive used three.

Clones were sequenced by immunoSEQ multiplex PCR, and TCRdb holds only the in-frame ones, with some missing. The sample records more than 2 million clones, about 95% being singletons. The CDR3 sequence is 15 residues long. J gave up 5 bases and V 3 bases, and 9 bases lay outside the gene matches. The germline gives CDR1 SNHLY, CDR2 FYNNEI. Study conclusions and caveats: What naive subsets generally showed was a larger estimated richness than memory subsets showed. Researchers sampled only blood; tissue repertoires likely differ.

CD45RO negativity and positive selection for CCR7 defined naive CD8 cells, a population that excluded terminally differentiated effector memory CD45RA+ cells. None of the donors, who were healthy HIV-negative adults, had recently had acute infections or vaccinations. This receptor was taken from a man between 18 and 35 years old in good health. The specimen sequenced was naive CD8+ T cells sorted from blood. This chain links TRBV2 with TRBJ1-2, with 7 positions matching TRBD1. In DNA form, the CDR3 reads TGTGCCAGCAGTGATAGGGGAGGACAGGTTTATGGCTACACCTTC. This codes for CASSDRGGQVYGYTF.